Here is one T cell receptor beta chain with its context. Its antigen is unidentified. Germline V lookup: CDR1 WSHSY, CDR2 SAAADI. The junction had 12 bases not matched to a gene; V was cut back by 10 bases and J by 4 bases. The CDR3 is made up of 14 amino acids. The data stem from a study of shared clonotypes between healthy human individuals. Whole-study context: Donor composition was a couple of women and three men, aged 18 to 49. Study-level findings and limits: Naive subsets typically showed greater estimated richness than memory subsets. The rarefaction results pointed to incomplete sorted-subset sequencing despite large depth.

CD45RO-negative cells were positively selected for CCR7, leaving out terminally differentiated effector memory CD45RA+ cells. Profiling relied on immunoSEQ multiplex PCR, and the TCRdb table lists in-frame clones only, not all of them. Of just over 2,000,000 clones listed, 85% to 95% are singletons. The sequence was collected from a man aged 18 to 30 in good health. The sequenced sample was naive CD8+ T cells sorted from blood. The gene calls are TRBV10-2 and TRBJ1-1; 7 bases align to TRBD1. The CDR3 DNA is TGCGCCATCTCATCGACAGGGTGGAGCACTGAAGCTTTCTTT. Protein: CAISSTGWSTEAFF.